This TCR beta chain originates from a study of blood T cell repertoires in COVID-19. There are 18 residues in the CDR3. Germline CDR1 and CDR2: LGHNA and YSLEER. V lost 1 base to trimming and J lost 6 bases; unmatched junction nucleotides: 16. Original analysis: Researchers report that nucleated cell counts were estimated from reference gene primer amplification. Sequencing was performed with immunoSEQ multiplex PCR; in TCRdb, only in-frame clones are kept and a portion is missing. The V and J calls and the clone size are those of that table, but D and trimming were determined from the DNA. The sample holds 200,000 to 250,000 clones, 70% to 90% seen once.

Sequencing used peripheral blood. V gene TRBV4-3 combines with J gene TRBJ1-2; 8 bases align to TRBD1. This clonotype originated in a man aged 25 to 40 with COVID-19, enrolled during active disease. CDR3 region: CASSQGIGAGGEENGYTF. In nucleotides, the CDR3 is TGCGCCAGCAGCCAAGGAATCGGGGCAGGGGGCGAAGAAAATGGCTACACCTTC.